The 16 T cell receptor beta chains reported below all come from one sample, sequenced in a study of monozygotic twins with inflammatory bowel disease. For each CDR3 protein, TCRdb gives one entry from its re-call of the 5' RACE reads, without DNA. The sample data list approximately 330,000 distinct CDR3 sequences. Sequencing was performed on blood. Source of these receptors: a human donor with ulcerative colitis or Crohn's disease, or a healthy co-twin of an affected twin (not recorded which).

V and J are TRBV7-8 and TRBJ2-3; TCRdb gives TRBD2 as the D gene, but with no DNA this cannot be confirmed. The germline V gene has CDR1 SGHVS and CDR2 FQNEAQ. This CDR3 is built from 16 residues. CDR3 region: CASSLAGTSATDTQYF.

V is TRBV5-1 and J is TRBJ2-1; TCRdb names TRBD1, which stays unverified in the absence of DNA. The CDR3 runs 13 residues. Germline lookup yields CDR1 SGHRS and CDR2 YFSETQ. The CDR3 here is CASSSGAGNEQFF.

This chain uses TRBV5-1 with TRBJ2-2; checking the TCRdb D call of TRBD1 is not possible without DNA. The CDR3 extends over 16 amino acids. The germline V gene has CDR1 SGHRS and CDR2 YFSETQ. CDR3 amino acids: CASSLAVGPGTGELFF.

V and J are TRBV7-3 and TRBJ2-3; the D gene TCRdb calls, TRBD2, cannot be checked with no DNA. Germline V gives CDR1 SGHTA, CDR2 FQGTGA. The CDR3 sequence is 14 residues long. The CDR3 sequence is CASSLAGPTDTQYF.

This chain connects TRBV2 to TRBJ2-5; with no DNA, the TCRdb D assignment of TRBD1 cannot be verified. Germline loops: CDR1 SNHLY, CDR2 FYNNEI. CDR3 length: 16 residues. The CDR3 reads CASSERRGGGRETQYF.

V gene TRBV13 combines with J gene TRBJ1-5; there is no DNA to check the TCRdb D call of TRBD1. Germline lookup yields CDR1 PRHDT and CDR2 FYEKMQ (reference sequence). The CDR3 length is 17 residues. CDR3 region: CASSLHDATGLFQPQHF.

The chain uses TRBV6-6 and TRBJ2-3; there is no DNA to check the TCRdb D call of TRBD2. The length of the CDR3 is 13 residues. Germline-derived CDR1 and CDR2 are MNHNY and SVGAGI (reference sequence). Here the CDR3 reads CASSGQAADTQYF.

This chain uses TRBV20-1 with TRBJ2-2. Germline lookup yields CDR1 DFQATT and CDR2 SNEGSKA (reference sequence). The CDR3 loop spans 13 amino acids. The CDR3 reads CSARDFDYGELFF.

The chain is built from TRBV15 and TRBJ2-7. This CDR3 contains 14 residues. Looked up from germline, CDR1 is LNHNV and CDR2 is YYDKDF (reference sequence). The CDR3 region is CATSTLQLSYEQYF.

J is TRBJ2-3 and V is TRBV6-1; TCRdb designates TRBD2, a call that cannot be tested without DNA. The CDR3 contains 17 residues. CDR1 and CDR2 (germline): MNHNS, SASEGT. CDR3 amino acids: CASGRSSGGSGTDTQYF.

The gene calls are TRBV20-1 and TRBJ1-5; TCRdb calls TRBD1, which cannot be checked without DNA. This CDR3 has 16 amino acids. Germline V CDR1 and CDR2: DFQATT, SNEGSKA (reference sequence). CDR3 residues: CSARPSGPRANQPQHF.

The chain recombines TRBV28 with TRBJ2-3; TCRdb's D call of TRBD1 is untestable without DNA. The germline V gene encodes CDR1 MDHEN and CDR2 SYDVKM. The CDR3 contains 17 residues. CDR3 sequence reads: CASGDPTGQGIADTQYF.

The J gene is TRBJ2-7, the V gene TRBV28; the TCRdb D gene call, TRBD2, has no DNA to confirm it. This CDR3 is 14 amino acids long. Germline V CDR1 and CDR2: MDHEN, SYDVKM. The CDR3 protein is CASSPSGRDREQYF.

The rearrangement links TRBV7-6 to TRBJ2-3; TCRdb reports TRBD2, a call that lacks DNA to check it against. This CDR3 has 18 residues. The germline V gene has CDR1 SGHVS and CDR2 FNYEAQ. CDR3: CASSLGRTSGGVADTQYF.

The chain combines TRBV11-2 with TRBJ2-1; without DNA, the TCRdb call of TRBD1 cannot be checked. The CDR3 has 16 residues. Germline values: CDR1 SGHAT, CDR2 FQNNGV. CDR3 region: CASNPYGTGLINEQFF.

This sequence joins TRBV7-2 and TRBJ2-7. CDR1 and CDR2 from the germline V gene are SGHTA and FQGNSA. This CDR3 has 15 residues. The CDR3 sequence is CASSPMPGLSYEQYF.